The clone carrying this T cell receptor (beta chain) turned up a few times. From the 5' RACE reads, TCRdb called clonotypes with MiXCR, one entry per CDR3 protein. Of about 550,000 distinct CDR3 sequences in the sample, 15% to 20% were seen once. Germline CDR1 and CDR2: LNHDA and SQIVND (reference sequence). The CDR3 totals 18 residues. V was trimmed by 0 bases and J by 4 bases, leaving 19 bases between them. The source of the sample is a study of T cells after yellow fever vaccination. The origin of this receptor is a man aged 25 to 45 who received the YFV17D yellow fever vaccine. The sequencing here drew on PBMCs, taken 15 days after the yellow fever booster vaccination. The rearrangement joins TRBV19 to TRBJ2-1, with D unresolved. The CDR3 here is CASSIDPTHSNPYNEQFF. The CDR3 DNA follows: TGTGCCAGTAGTATAGATCCGACACACAGCAATCCTTACAATGAGCAGTTCTTC. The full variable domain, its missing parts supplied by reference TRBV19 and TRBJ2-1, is DGGITQSPKYLFRKEGQNVTLSCEQNLNHDAMYWYRQDPGQGLRLIYYSQIVNDFQKGDIAEGYSVSREKKESFPLTVTSAQKNPTAFYLCASSIDPTHSNPYNEQFFGPGTRLTVL.